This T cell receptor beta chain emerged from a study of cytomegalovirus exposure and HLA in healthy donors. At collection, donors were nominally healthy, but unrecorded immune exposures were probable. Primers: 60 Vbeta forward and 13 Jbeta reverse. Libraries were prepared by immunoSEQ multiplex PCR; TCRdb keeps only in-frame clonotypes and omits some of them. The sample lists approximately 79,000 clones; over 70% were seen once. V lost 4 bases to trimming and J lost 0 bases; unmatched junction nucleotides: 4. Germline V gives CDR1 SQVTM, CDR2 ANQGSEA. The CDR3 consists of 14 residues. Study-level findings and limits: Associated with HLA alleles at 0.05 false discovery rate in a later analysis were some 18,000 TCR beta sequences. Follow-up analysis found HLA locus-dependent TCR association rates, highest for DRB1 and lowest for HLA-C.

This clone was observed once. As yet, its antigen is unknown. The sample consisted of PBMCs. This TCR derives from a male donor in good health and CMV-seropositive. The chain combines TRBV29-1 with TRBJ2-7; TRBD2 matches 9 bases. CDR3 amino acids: CSVAGLAISYEQYF. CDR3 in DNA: TGCAGCGTTGCCGGACTAGCGATCTCCTACGAGCAGTACTTC.